The rows below give T cell receptor beta chains drawn from one sample of a study of T cells after yellow fever vaccination. Via MiXCR, TCRdb re-called the 5' RACE reads, giving one row per CDR3 protein. The sample has about 300,000 distinct CDR3 sequences, about 6.6% seen once; the top ten hold 15% to 20%. The material was PBMCs, obtained about 41 days after the first yellow fever vaccination. The source of these receptors is a man younger than 35 who received the YFV17D yellow fever vaccine. The CDR3 runs from the conserved cysteine through the conserved F or W. The D gene is left open where the match is weak. Expanded clones get a size class; other rows say once, few or many, or leave the size out.

DNA,CDR3,size,J,V,D
TGTGCCAGCAGCTCGGGACTAGCCATGGATACGCAGTATTTT,CASSSGLAMDTQYF,many,TRBJ2-3,TRBV5-6,TRBD2
TGTGCCAGCACTCAGGACGGTTACACAGATACGCAGTATTTT,CASTQDGYTDTQYF,few,TRBJ2-3,TRBV2,-
TGCGCCAGCAGCTTGGCCCAGCGGGGGGGTTTCACAGATACGCAGTATTTT,CASSLAQRGGFTDTQYF,-,TRBJ2-3,TRBV5-1,TRBD2
TGCAGCTCACCCGGTCGGGGGCAGGAGACCCAGTACTTC,CSSPGRGQETQYF,few,TRBJ2-5,TRBV29-1,-
TGTGCCAGCAGCCAAAATGACTTAAAAGAGACCCAGTACTTC,CASSQNDLKETQYF,-,TRBJ2-5,TRBV11-2,-
TGCGCCAGCAGCCCCGGACTTTACCCGGGACAGGACTATGGCTACACCTTC,CASSPGLYPGQDYGYTF,many,TRBJ1-2,TRBV5-1,TRBD1
TGTGCCAGCAGTCGCGCTAACACTGAAGCTTTCTTT,CASSRANTEAFF,many,TRBJ1-1,TRBV12-3/TRBV12-4,-
TGTGCCAGCAGCTTAGGTCGGCGCGGGGCTAGCACAGATACGCAGTATTTT,CASSLGRRGASTDTQYF,few,TRBJ2-3,TRBV11-2,-
TGCAGCGTTGGGCAACAGGGCCCTAACTATGGCTACACCTTC,CSVGQQGPNYGYTF,many,TRBJ1-2,TRBV29-1,-
TGTGCCAGCAGCTTGTCTGGCGGGGGGGCCTTAGAGACCCAGTACTTC,CASSLSGGGALETQYF,many,TRBJ2-5,TRBV7-2,TRBD2
TGTGCCAGCAGCGAACAGGGGGCAATTACCTTTAATGAAAAACTGTTTTTT,CASSEQGAITFNEKLFF,few,TRBJ1-4,TRBV7-8,TRBD1
TGTGCCAGCAGCCCGCCCGGGACGGGGGGTCAAGAGACCCAGTACTTC,CASSPPGTGGQETQYF,few,TRBJ2-5,TRBV7-2,TRBD2
TGTGCCAGCAGTTTTTTGGGTTCAGATACGCAGTATTTT,CASSFLGSDTQYF,-,TRBJ2-3,TRBV27,-
TGTGCCAGCAGCCTTGTTGGGGCTAGCGGCTACAATGAGCAGTTCTTC,CASSLVGASGYNEQFF,few,TRBJ2-1,TRBV3-1,TRBD2
TGTGCCAGCAGCTTACGCGGGGGGGCGACAGATACGCAGTATTTT,CASSLRGGATDTQYF,-,TRBJ2-3,TRBV7-3,TRBD2
TGTGCCAGCAGTGGCCGGGACAGCCTGAACACTGAAGCTTTCTTT,CASSGRDSLNTEAFF,few,TRBJ1-1,TRBV6-1,TRBD1
TGTGCCAGCATCATAACGGGACTCCGCACCGGGGAGCTGTTTTTT,CASIITGLRTGELFF,-,TRBJ2-2,TRBV7-9,-
TGCAGTGCAATGGGGGGGGTCACAGATACGCAGTATTTT,CSAMGGVTDTQYF,-,TRBJ2-3,TRBV20-1,TRBD2
TGTGCCAGCAGCCCGCGGACAGGAGGATCCTATAATTCACCCCTCCACTTT,CASSPRTGGSYNSPLHF,few,TRBJ1-6,TRBV7-8,TRBD1
TGTGCCAGCTCAACACCCGGGGGCTGGAAGACCCAGTACTTC,CASSTPGGWKTQYF,many,TRBJ2-5,TRBV18,-
TGCGCCAGCAGCTTCGGGGGGACAGATCAGCCCCAGCATTTT,CASSFGGTDQPQHF,-,TRBJ1-5,TRBV5-1,TRBD1
TGTGCCAGCGGGAGCCTGGCAGATTACGAGCAGTACTTC,CASGSLADYEQYF,few,TRBJ2-7,TRBV19,-
TGTGCCAGCAGCTTCGGACTCACAGATACGCAGTATTTT,CASSFGLTDTQYF,-,TRBJ2-3,TRBV7-8,-
TGCAGCGTTAGGGGGGGCTCCTACAATGAGCAGTTCTTC,CSVRGGSYNEQFF,many,TRBJ2-1,TRBV29-1,-
TGTGCCAGCAGTGAAGTCGGGGGCAGTGGTGAGCAGTTCTTC,CASSEVGGSGEQFF,few,TRBJ2-1,TRBV6-4,-
TGCGCCAGCAGCCAAGATTTAATTAGGGGCAGTGAAGATGGCTACACCTTC,CASSQDLIRGSEDGYTF,-,TRBJ1-2,TRBV4-3,-
TGTGCCAGCAGTTACGAGCACAGGGCTCAATCTGCGGCCTACGAGCAGTACTTC,CASSYEHRAQSAAYEQYF,-,TRBJ2-7,TRBV6-2/TRBV6-3,-
TGCAGTGCTAGCAGACAGGGCGAAGCTTTCTTT,CSASRQGEAFF,-,TRBJ1-1,TRBV20-1,TRBD1
TGTGCCTCGGCTACTCGGGGGGAATCCTACAATGAGCAGTTCTTC,CASATRGESYNEQFF,-,TRBJ2-1,TRBV6-2/TRBV6-3,TRBD2
TGTGCCAGCAGTTTTACGAGCCTCTACGAGCAGTACTTC,CASSFTSLYEQYF,-,TRBJ2-7,TRBV27,-